This T cell receptor (beta chain) was retrieved from a study of read filtering for tumor transcriptome and immune sequencing. Study results and caveats: RNA-seq captured clonotypes less deeply and reliably than IR-seq. Without single-read clonotypes, shared clonotype proportions correlated more between IR-seq and RNA-seq. The sorted CD138-negative fraction was a mixed bone marrow immune population, not purified T cells.

The library was built from roughly 400 ng RNA with molecular barcoded adaptors for alpha/delta and beta/gamma chains. TCRdb recomputed calls from the reads with MiXCR, one row per CDR3 protein. This table holds approximately 24,000 distinct CDR3 sequences, 22% found once. A word on this clonotype: The antigen is undetermined.

V was clipped by 2 bases and J by 6 bases; unmatched bases: 7. This CDR3 has 14 residues. Germline values: CDR1 DFQATT, CDR2 SNEGSKA (reference sequence). The J gene is TRBJ1-5, the V gene TRBV20-1; TRBD1 matches at 7 bases. The receptor was derived from a donor over 35 with multiple myeloma. Specimen: a population of CD138-negative cells sorted from bone marrow. CDR3 in DNA: TGCAGTGCTAGACAGACAGGGCGAGGTCAGCCCCAGCATTTT. This sequence encodes CSARQTGRGQPQHF.